Below, one TCR beta chain is given with its context. Its antigen is unknown. The germline V and J ends were trimmed by 5 bases and 3 bases, with 5 bases remaining between them. The CDR3 consists of 12 residues. From germline, CDR1 is SGHDN and CDR2 FVKESK. Sequenced by immunoSEQ multiplex PCR; TCRdb stores in-frame clones only, minus some. The sample consists of about 61,000 clones, about 88% of them appearing once. This specimen belongs to a study of OX40 agonist ivuxolimab in advanced cancers. On the study more broadly: Of mixed ages from about 23 to 85 and averaging roughly 64 years, the group was 65% to 85% male. Study findings and constraints: There were also nonresponders showing low normalized T-cell clonal expansion. Antigen specificity remained undetermined for the expanded peripheral T cells. Clones of CD4+ and CD8+ blood T cells grew by week 6 at doses of 0.1 to 3.0 mg/kg.

The sequences come from CD4+ or CD8+ T cells sorted from blood, collected in a trial of the OX40 agonist ivuxolimab. The genes are TRBV14 and TRBJ2-4; no clear D. The TCR comes from an adult with an advanced solid tumor such as melanoma, head and neck, liver or kidney cancer. This CDR3 is CASSFGKNIQYF. CDR3 DNA: TGTGCCAGCAGCTTCGGCAAAAACATTCAGTACTTC.